The present TCR beta chain was sequenced within a study of Ad26.COV2.S vaccination and SARS-CoV-2 variants. The germline V and J ends were trimmed by 4 bases and 0 bases, with 16 bases remaining between them. The CDR3 runs 16 residues. In germline, CDR1 is SGDLS, CDR2 YYNGEE. Study results and caveats: With respect to non-spike TCR breadth, vaccine and placebo recipients were similar. Breadth and depth estimates from TCRs may understate total T cell responses. Post-vaccination spike-specific CD8+ and CD4+ T cell responses reportedly had substantial breadth. Compared with placebo recipients, vaccine recipients had higher spike-specific TCR breadth.

Concerning this clone: The antigen is not known.

The assay was immunoSEQ multiplex PCR, and TCRdb's table has in-frame clones only and misses some. The table lists about 350,000 clones, about 91% of them singletons. This TCR came from a human donor who had recovered from COVID-19. This specimen was peripheral blood, taken after recovery from COVID-19. The chain recombines TRBV9 with TRBJ1-2, with D possibly TRBD1 on 5 matching bases. The CDR3 region has the DNA TGTGCCAGCAGCCCGGGGGGGGACGGAACTAACTATGGCTACACCTTC. Translated, it gives CASSPGGDGTNYGYTF.